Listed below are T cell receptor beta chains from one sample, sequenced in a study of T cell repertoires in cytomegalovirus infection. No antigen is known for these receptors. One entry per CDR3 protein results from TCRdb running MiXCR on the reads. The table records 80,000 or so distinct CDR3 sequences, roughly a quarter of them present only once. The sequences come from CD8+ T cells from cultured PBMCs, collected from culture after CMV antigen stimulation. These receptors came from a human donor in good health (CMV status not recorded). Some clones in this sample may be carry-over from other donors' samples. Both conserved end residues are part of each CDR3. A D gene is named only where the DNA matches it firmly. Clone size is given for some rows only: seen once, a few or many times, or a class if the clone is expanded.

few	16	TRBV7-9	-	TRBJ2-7	TGTGCCAGCAGCTCACAGGTACAGGGCCCTTCCTACGAGCAGTACTTC	CASSSQVQGPSYEQYF
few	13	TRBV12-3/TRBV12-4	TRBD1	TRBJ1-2	TGTGCCAGCAGGGGACAGGGAGACTATGGCTACACCTTC	CASRGQGDYGYTF
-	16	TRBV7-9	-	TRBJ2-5	TGTGCCAGCAGCCCCACCTCTCGGGGGGCGAGGGAGACCCAGTACTTC	CASSPTSRGARETQYF
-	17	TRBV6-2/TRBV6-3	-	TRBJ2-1	TGTGCCAGCAGTTACTCGAAAGCTGGCGGGGTAGGGCATGAGCAGTTCTTC	CASSYSKAGGVGHEQFF
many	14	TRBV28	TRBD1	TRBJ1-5	TGTGCCAGCAGTTGGGGACAGGTCAATCAGCCCCAGCATTTT	CASSWGQVNQPQHF
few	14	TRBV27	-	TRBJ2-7	TGTGCCAGCAGTCAACCGGGACAACTTTACGAGCAGTACTTC	CASSQPGQLYEQYF
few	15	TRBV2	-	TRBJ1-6	TGTGCCAGCAGTGAGGGGACCCTACTAGGGGCACCCCTCCACTTT	CASSEGTLLGAPLHF
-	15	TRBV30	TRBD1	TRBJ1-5	TGTGCCTGGAGTCCCTATGACAGGGTGAACCAGCCCCAGCATTTT	CAWSPYDRVNQPQHF
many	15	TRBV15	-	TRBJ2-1	TGTGCCACCAGCAGAGGCAGGGACCCCTACAATGAGCAGTTCTTC	CATSRGRDPYNEQFF
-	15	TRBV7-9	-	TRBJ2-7	TGTGCCAGCAGCGGTAGACAGGGACTAGGTGACGAGCAGTACTTC	CASSGRQGLGDEQYF
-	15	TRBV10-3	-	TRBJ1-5	TGTGCCATCAGTGAGCCTGTCGACAGCAATCAGCCCCAGCATTTT	CAISEPVDSNQPQHF
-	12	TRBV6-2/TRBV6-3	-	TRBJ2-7	TGTGCCAGCAGTAGGGACATCTACGAGCAGTACTTC	CASSRDIYEQYF
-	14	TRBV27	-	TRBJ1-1	TGTGCCAGCAGTTTATATCCGGGGAACACTGAAGCTTTCTTT	CASSLYPGNTEAFF
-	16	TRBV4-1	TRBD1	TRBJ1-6	TGCGCCAGCAGCCAGGGCAGGGGGACAGTTTATTCACCCCTCCACTTT	CASSQGRGTVYSPLHF
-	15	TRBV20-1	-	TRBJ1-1	TGCAGTGCTAGGGGGAGGGAAGCGGGGGACACTGAAGCTTTCTTT	CSARGREAGDTEAFF